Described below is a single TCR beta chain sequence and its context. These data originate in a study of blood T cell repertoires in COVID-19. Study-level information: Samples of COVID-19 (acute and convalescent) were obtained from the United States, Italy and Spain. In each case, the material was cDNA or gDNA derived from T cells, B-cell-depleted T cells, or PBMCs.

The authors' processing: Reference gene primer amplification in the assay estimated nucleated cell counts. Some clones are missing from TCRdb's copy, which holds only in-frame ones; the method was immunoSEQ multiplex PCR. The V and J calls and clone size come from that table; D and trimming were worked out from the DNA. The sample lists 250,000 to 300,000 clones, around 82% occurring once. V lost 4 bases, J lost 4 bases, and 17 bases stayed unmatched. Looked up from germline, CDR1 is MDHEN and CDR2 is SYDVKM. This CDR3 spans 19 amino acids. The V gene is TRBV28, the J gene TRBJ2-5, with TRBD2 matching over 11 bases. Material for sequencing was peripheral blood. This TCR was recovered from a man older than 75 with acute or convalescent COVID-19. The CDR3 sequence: CASSSLGSGGAEVLETQYF. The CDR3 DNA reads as TGTGCCAGCAGTTCGTTGGGTAGCGGGGGGGCCGAGGTGCTAGAGACCCAGTACTTC.